This T cell receptor (beta chain) was profiled in a study of T cell responses to AZD1222 COVID-19 vaccine (TCRdb year 2021). With respect to the entire study: TCR sequencing covered fewer than 250 trial participants: 200 to 210 given two doses of AZD1222 and 26 given two doses of MenACWY control vaccine. Trial participants were enrolled by age into 18-55, 56-69 and 70-plus year subgroups, with around 150, 28 and 57 TCR-sequenced participants respectively. The paper's findings and limits, for the study overall: No day 14 peak-response samples were available, so repertoires were characterized only after the peak T cell response. Nearly half of unique spike-specific TCRs reportedly recognized epitopes outside regions mutated in the B.1.351 and B.1.1.7 variants. Most participants were white British and females outnumbered males, and the authors suggested that clonal diversity may have been underestimated. A significant rise in spike-specific TCR breadth and depth was observed after two AZD1222 doses relative to day 0 and relative to MenACWY recipients. Only six AZD1222 recipients were SARS-CoV-2 seropositive at baseline, limiting conclusions about previously exposed vaccinees. The 56-69-year group was small, and its depth increase did not reach significance, likely because of low power. The whole spike protein was spanned by vaccine-associated CD4 TCRs, and dominant responses were seen in regions 160-218 and 743-854.

The sample's time point label, decoded: about 28 days (+/-7) after the second vaccine dose. AZD1222 recipients given second doses at about 4 weeks or at about 12 weeks were pooled, since spike-specific TCR depth and breadth were not found to differ between the two schedules. Samples from vaccinated people were obtained from the UK trials COV001 and COV002, which included a single-blind randomized controlled phase 2/3 trial of AZD1222 (ChAdOx1 nCoV-19) in healthy adults. For TCRbeta chain sequencing, PBMC samples were collected from trial participants at day 0 and at day 28 after the second dose. The CDR3 regions of human TCRbeta chains were analyzed by immunosequencing. The study's processing was this. TCRs in the repertoires were compared against a reference library of SARS-CoV-2-specific TCRs that had been generated with the MIRA antigen-specificity platform. Breadth was defined as the fraction of unique TCRs that were SARS-CoV-2-associated, and depth was defined as the fraction of total T cells that were SARS-CoV-2-associated. Using the MIRA data, each spike-specific TCR was mapped to the spike region that the TCR reacts to and placed in a CD4 or CD8 class. Log10-transformed breadth and depth values were compared by one-way ANOVA with Sidak's multiple comparisons tests. Not all clones reach the TCRdb copy of this immuneACCESS table, which keeps in-frame sequences only. Checked studies attribute under half of the gap to unresolved V genes and leave the rest unexplained. V, J and clone size derive from that table, while D and trimming were established from the DNA sequence. This sample is represented by roughly 120,000 clones; approximately 90% of them were singletons. Together, the top ten hold about 6% of the sample.

Worth noting for this clone: Its antigen specificity is not known. No quality values exist for individual bases; no much larger clone is one base distant.

Source: peripheral blood, taken 28 days after the second AZD1222 dose. This sequence was found in an adult who received the AZD1222 COVID-19 vaccine.

The encoded CDR3 is CASSFTGSRQPQHF. At the DNA level, the sequence is TGTGCCAGCAGTTTTACAGGGTCGCGTCAGCCCCAGCATTTT. In this chain, TRBV2 is recombined with TRBJ1-5, with a tentative D gene TRBD1 over 6 matching bases. The CDR3 has 14 amino acids, counting the end cysteine and phenylalanine. Solely the CDR3 DNA is kept, with 42 bases framed from the first base. V lost 5 bases and J lost 6 bases; the stretch between them is 14 bases long. CDR1 and CDR2 were assigned from the germline V gene as SNHLY and FYNNEI.